The TCR beta chain described here comes from a study of T-cell memory formation after mild COVID-19. Study-wide background: Largely donor-specific TCR clusters were found.

This CDR3 is built from 15 residues. Germline V gene data show CDR1 as SGHRS and CDR2 as YFSETQ. Trimming cost V 1 base and J 6 bases, with 16 bases left between them. TCRdb used MiXCR to reprocess the 5' RACE reads, holding one entry per CDR3 protein. This sample has 150,000 to 200,000 distinct CDR3 sequences, with about an eighth found just once. This clonotype was seen a few times. Its antigen is unknown. Points from the study as a whole: That cross-reactive memory joined was suggested by some responding clones appearing in pre-infection memory. CD4+ clones that contracted lay mainly in CM and EM; CD8+ ones lay in EMRA. CD4/CD8 balance characterized clones contracting day 15 to 85, and CD4+ skew characterized later expanders.

The chain links TRBV5-1 to TRBJ1-2, with TRBD1 as a possible D gene (6 bases). Sequencing was performed on PBMCs or a T cell subset sorted from them (not recorded which). This sequence originates from a man aged 18 to 29 who had mild COVID-19 (a few samples of this study predate the infection). Cell type and time point are not known. The CDR3 here is CASSLREDSGDGYTF. The CDR3 DNA reads TGCGCCAGCAGCTTGCGGGAGGACAGCGGGGATGGCTACACCTTC.